These T cell receptor beta chains were read from a single sample in a study of CD4 T cells in relation to SARS-CoV-2 and coronaviruses. Produced via immunoSEQ multiplex PCR; TCRdb's table is partial and in-frame only. The repertoire holds 20,000 to 30,000 clones, with roughly 80% as singletons. No cognate antigen is known for these TCRs. Specimen: CD4+ T cells from PBMCs, cultured in vitro. All receptors come from a human donor in good health. The conserved cysteine and the conserved F or W are not part of the CDR3 here. Not all rows give a size; the values are once, few, many and, for expanded clones, a class.

>few|TRBV11-2|TRBJ1-6
ASSLENRVFSPLH
>.|TRBV7-7|TRBJ2-5
ASSDPGRGQETQY
>.|TRBV25-1|TRBJ1-4
ASSELFGPGEKLF
>.|TRBV27|TRBJ1-3
ASSQGSGNTIY
>.|TRBV19|TRBJ2-1
ASSGDSGTATYNEQF
>.|TRBV19|TRBJ2-7
ASSLLAWGGEQY
>.|TRBV5-4|TRBJ1-1
ASSLRAGRDTEAF
>.|TRBV10-3|TRBJ2-3
ATRAETGTDTQY
>.|TRBV2|TRBJ2-5
ASSGLAGGETQY
>.|TRBV29-1|TRBJ2-7
SDVKGDRWALGY
>.|TRBV18|TRBJ1-2
ASSEDGEVNYGYT
>.|TRBV5-1|TRBJ2-3
ASRSSGGTDTQY
>.|TRBV29-1|TRBJ2-1
SATLAGGVNEQF
>few|TRBV3-1/TRBV3-2|TRBJ1-6
ASSVRDNSPLH
>.|TRBV7-9|TRBJ1-1
ASSLGGMNTEAF
>.|TRBV7-3|TRBJ2-1
ASSLTLAGGPEF
>.|TRBV7-9|TRBJ1-3
ASSFFPRGPTSGNTIY
>.|TRBV27|TRBJ2-5
ASSSAGPGTQY